Below are 16 T cell receptor beta chains sequenced from a single sample in a study of T cell responses to AZD1222 COVID-19 vaccine. Sequencing used immunoSEQ multiplex PCR; TCRdb keeps in-frame clones, though not all of them. The data hold around 150,000 clones, with around 90% observed a single time. This material consisted of peripheral blood, taken on day 0 of AZD1222 vaccination. The receptors derive from an adult in good health.

The chain recombines TRBV13 with TRBJ1-3; D gene ambiguous. Germline V gene sequence: CDR1 PRHDT, CDR2 FYEKMQ (reference sequence). V was pared by 5 bases and J by 0 bases, with 14 bases between. CDR3 size: 16 residues. The CDR3 loop reads CASSRDTASSGNTIYF. As DNA, the CDR3 is TGTGCCAGCAGCAGAGACACAGCGAGCTCTGGAAACACCATATATTTT. The variable domain in full, completed from reference TRBV13 and TRBJ1-3, reads AAGVIQSPRHLIKEKRETATLKCYPIPRHDTVYWYQQGPGQDPQFLISFYEKMQSDKGSIPDRFSAQQFSDYHSELNMSSLELGDSALYFCASSRDTASSGNTIYFGEGSWLTVV.

The chain has TRBV13 and TRBJ2-7, with TRBD2 identical over 9 bases. Looked up from germline, CDR1 is PRHDT and CDR2 is FYEKMQ (reference sequence). This CDR3 comprises 16 residues. The V and J ends lost 0 bases and 1 base, in that order; junction bases with no gene match: 4. In DNA form, the CDR3 reads TGTGCCAGCAGCTTAGGGCGGCTAGCGGGATCCTACGAGCAGTACTTC. Its translation is CASSLGRLAGSYEQYF.

The rearrangement uses TRBV7-9 and TRBJ2-7, with 8 bases aligning to TRBD2. This CDR3 is 13 amino acids long. The V gene's germline CDR1 is SEHNR and CDR2 FQNEAQ (reference sequence). Losses at the gene ends were 8 bases for V and 3 bases for J; bases not matched to a gene: 6. The CDR3 DNA reads TGTGCCAGCGGTCGCACTAGCGGCTACGAGCAGTACTTC. Its translation: CASGRTSGYEQYF.

The CDR3: CASSPQRTGPETQYF. CDR3 DNA sequence: TGTGCCAGCTCACCACAGAGGACAGGGCCGGAGACCCAGTACTTC. J is TRBJ2-5 and V is TRBV18; 8 nucleotides line up with TRBD1. V shed 1 base and J 5 bases; nucleotides not matched to a gene: 6. Germline CDR1 is KGHSH and CDR2 is LQKENI. The CDR3 covers 15 residues.

V gene TRBV27 combines with J gene TRBJ2-1; 10 bases agree with TRBD1. CDR1 MNHEY and CDR2 SMNVEV come from the germline V gene (reference sequence). This CDR3 comprises 15 residues. The junction had 7 bases not matched to a gene; V was cut back by 6 bases and J by 5 bases. CDR3 loop: CASSPRDRGHNEQFF. CDR3 sequence (DNA): TGTGCCAGCAGCCCCCGGGACAGGGGACACAATGAGCAGTTCTTC.

V is TRBV4-3 and J is TRBJ2-1; 7 bases map to TRBD2. The V gene end was trimmed by 1 base and the J gene end by 0 bases; junction bases not matched to a gene: 9. The germline gives CDR1 LGHNA, CDR2 YSLEER. The CDR3 has 18 amino acids. The DNA for the CDR3 is TGCGCCAGCAGCCAAGGACTAGCTTGGGGGAGCTCCTACAATGAGCAGTTCTTC. It translates to CASSQGLAWGSSYNEQFF.

The chain carries TRBV19 and TRBJ2-2, with 7 bases matching TRBD2. The junction had 1 base not matched to a gene; V was cut back by 1 base and J by 5 bases. Germline-derived CDR1 and CDR2 are LNHDA and SQIVND (reference sequence). This CDR3 is built from 14 residues. The CDR3 sequence is CASSIVSGTGELFF. For the CDR3, the DNA is TGTGCCAGTAGTATAGTTAGCGGGACCGGGGAGCTGTTTTTT. Together with reference TRBV19 and TRBJ2-2, the CDR3 gives the full variable domain: DGGITQSPKYLFRKEGQNVTLSCEQNLNHDAMYWYRQDPGQGLRLIYYSQIVNDFQKGDIAEGYSVSREKKESFPLTVTSAQKNPTAFYLCASSIVSGTGELFFGEGSRLTVL.

This clone was detected only once. CDR3 DNA: TGCAGTGCTAGTTTAATAGCGGGAGGGCTTGGGGATACGCAGTATTTT. Translating it yields CSASLIAGGLGDTQYF. The rearrangement joins TRBV20-1 to TRBJ2-3; 11 positions agree with TRBD2. From germline, CDR1 is DFQATT and CDR2 SNEGSKA (reference sequence). The CDR3 runs to 16 residues. The junction had 11 bases not matched to a gene; V was cut back by 3 bases and J by 6 bases.

The chain couples TRBV6-2 or TRBV6-3 to TRBJ2-2; 10 nucleotides agree with TRBD2. With V trimmed by 2 bases and J by 6 bases, 6 bases remained unmatched. CDR1 is MNHEY, CDR2 SVGEGT, per germline. This CDR3 comprises 16 residues. The CDR3, as DNA: TGTGCCAGCAGTTACACGGCTAGCGGGAGTGCCGGGGAGCTGTTTTTT. Its translation: CASSYTASGSAGELFF.

The rearrangement joins TRBV28 to TRBJ2-7, with 7 bases fitting TRBD1. The V segment lost 8 bases and the J segment 2 bases; nucleotides outside the gene matches: 9. The CDR3 contains 14 residues. Germline V gene sequence: CDR1 MDHEN, CDR2 SYDVKM. The CDR3 DNA reads TGTGCCAGCGGTCTAGGGACAGACACCTACGAGCAGTACTTC. Its protein is CASGLGTDTYEQYF.

J is TRBJ2-1 and V is TRBV5-4; 9 positions agree with TRBD1. This CDR3 is 15 amino acids long. V lost 3 bases, J lost 6 bases, and 7 bases stayed unmatched. CDR1 is SGHNT, CDR2 YYREEE, per germline (reference sequence). CDR3 sequence (DNA): TGTGCCAGCAGCTCAAACAGGGGGCTAGGCAATGAGCAGTTCTTC. Its translation: CASSSNRGLGNEQFF.

This rearrangement joins TRBV12-3 or TRBV12-4 to TRBJ1-3; D unclear. This CDR3 has 11 residues. The V end lost 9 bases, the J end lost 2 bases, and 5 bases lay between the germline ends. The chain's CDR3 is CASKAGNTIYF. In DNA, the CDR3 is TGTGCCAGTAAGGCTGGAAACACCATATATTTT.

The chain combines TRBV19 with TRBJ2-3; 13 bases are a match to TRBD2. The CDR3 has 15 amino acids. The germline V gene has CDR1 LNHDA and CDR2 SQIVND (reference sequence). The junction had 6 bases not matched to a gene; V was cut back by 6 bases and J by 6 bases. The CDR3 DNA reads TGTGCCAGTAGCCGGACTAGCGGGAGTCTTGATACGCAGTATTTT. Its protein product is CASSRTSGSLDTQYF.

The rearrangement joins TRBV6-5 to TRBJ2-7; D perhaps matches TRBD1 (5 bases). Germline V CDR1 and CDR2: MNHEY, SVGAGI. The CDR3 spans 14 residues. The V end was cut by 2 bases, the J end by 1 base, with 9 bases between. This chain's CDR3 is CASSYGQGSYEQYF. The CDR3 DNA reads as TGTGCCAGCAGTTACGGTCAGGGATCCTACGAGCAGTACTTC.

The J gene is TRBJ2-7, the V gene TRBV27, with 7 nucleotides matching TRBD2. In germline, CDR1 is MNHEY, CDR2 SMNVEV (reference sequence). There are 15 residues in the CDR3. V was pared by 2 bases and J by 7 bases, with 11 bases of the junction left unmatched. CDR3 coding DNA: TGTGCCAGCAGTTTAATTCTAGCGGCCGCTCGGGAGCAGTACTTC. It is translated as CASSLILAAAREQYF.

The J gene is TRBJ2-2, the V gene TRBV28; 7 bases fit TRBD2. Trimming removed 6 bases from V and 1 base from J; junction bases left unmatched: 8. There are 16 residues in the CDR3. Germline CDR1 MDHEN, CDR2 SYDVKM. The CDR3 DNA reads TGTGCCAGCAGCCTTTTGACGGGGGGGAACACCGGGGAGCTGTTTTTT. It is translated as CASSLLTGGNTGELFF.